A selection of T cell receptor beta chains follows, all from one sample in a study of T cell responses to AZD1222 COVID-19 vaccine. Assay used: immunoSEQ multiplex PCR; TCRdb lists only in-frame clones, some missing. The table records 60,000 to 70,000 clones, 80% to 90% of them present only once. The source was peripheral blood, collected on day 0 of AZD1222 vaccination. The receptors derive from an adult in good health. Both conserved end residues are part of each CDR3. Fields, in order: J gene, CDR3 length, V gene, CDR3 protein.

TRBJ2-5	14	TRBV5-1	CASSRSGVGETQYF
TRBJ2-1	17	TRBV5-6	CASSWGSLGLADNEQFF
TRBJ2-3	12	TRBV5-1	CASSGNTDTQYF
TRBJ2-7	15	TRBV14	CASSQGAGGIYEQYF
TRBJ2-7	16	TRBV18	CASSPYPLGTGYEQYF
TRBJ2-7	11	TRBV29-1	CSVVTGYEQYF
TRBJ1-6	14	TRBV7-2	CASSAFRGTSPLHF
TRBJ2-7	15	TRBV7-7	CASSGLLEVSYEQYF
TRBJ1-1	14	TRBV10-3	CAISERVATTEAFF
TRBJ2-1	16	TRBV27	CASSPERGPQYNEQFF
TRBJ1-1	15	TRBV6-2/TRBV6-3	CASSKGTTGGTEAFF
TRBJ2-7	11	TRBV12-3/TRBV12-4	CASSLGHEQYF
TRBJ2-7	14	TRBV7-3	CASSAGTGGYEQYF
TRBJ1-4	14	TRBV19	CASSGGWANEKLFF
TRBJ1-1	18	TRBV9	CASSPSRAGGRSRAEAFF
TRBJ2-7	13	TRBV6-5	CASTPGTSYEQYF
TRBJ2-5	13	TRBV5-6	CASSLSSGETQYF
TRBJ2-2	15	TRBV5-5	CASSLTVRDTGELFF
TRBJ1-2	15	TRBV5-6	CASRRQGRSNYGYTF
TRBJ2-7	12	TRBV7-8	CASSRRQAEQYF
TRBJ2-7	14	TRBV9	CASSSPGFSYEQYF
TRBJ1-4	16	TRBV5-5	CASSLSPSGAQGKLFF
TRBJ1-1	11	TRBV20-1	CSASPGAEAFF
TRBJ2-3	14	TRBV6-4	CASSDGTSTDTQYF
TRBJ1-1	15	TRBV19	CASRPWIGLNTEAFF
TRBJ1-1	14	TRBV7-8	CASSLGQGIAEAFF
TRBJ2-7	15	TRBV11-2	CASTLPPAAAYEQYF
TRBJ2-7	19	TRBV11-3	CASSLAREDSTSLMYEQYF
TRBJ1-2	13	TRBV10-2	CASSEYRLSGYTF
TRBJ2-3	16	TRBV2	CASNPGGLASTDTQYF
TRBJ2-1	15	TRBV29-1	CSVEVEGRSPNEQFF
TRBJ1-1	14	TRBV10-3	CAISESGQFTEAFF
TRBJ2-7	15	TRBV29-1	CSVEEGNSNSYEQYF
TRBJ1-3	16	TRBV28	CASSPTTGLSGNTIYF
TRBJ1-1	15	TRBV6-5	CASSYGTGDGTEAFF
TRBJ2-3	16	TRBV27	CASRSLWTSMPDTQYF
TRBJ1-6	14	TRBV5-1	CASSLEGVYSPLHF
TRBJ1-2	12	TRBV7-9	CASSLGPQGYTF
TRBJ2-7	13	TRBV7-3	CASSFSGDYEQYF
TRBJ2-1	12	TRBV12-3/TRBV12-4	CASSFGGHEQFF
TRBJ1-1	13	TRBV6-1	CASSDADLLKAFF
TRBJ1-6	15	TRBV5-8	CASSLEVRGHSPLHF
TRBJ2-2	15	TRBV11-1	CASSLSGTGLRELFF
TRBJ1-3	15	TRBV25-1	CASTADRVSGNTIYF
TRBJ2-7	15	TRBV7-2	CASSLAQSSRYEQYF
TRBJ2-3	15	TRBV5-6	CASSLVQGARNTQYF
TRBJ1-2	12	TRBV28	CASSFRGYGYTF
TRBJ1-1	14	TRBV6-5	CASSSRGRGLEAFF
TRBJ2-2	15	TRBV7-3	CASSFETAPTGELFF
TRBJ1-1	13	TRBV7-2	CASSFEGNTEAFF
TRBJ2-2	17	TRBV9	CASSVGRLAGLTGELFF
TRBJ2-2	16	TRBV5-5	CASSPSGPKNTGELFF
TRBJ2-3	14	TRBV7-9	CASSLRGITDTQYF
TRBJ2-1	15	TRBV11-1	CATAGRASSYNEQFF
TRBJ1-4	15	TRBV7-2	CASSLVLGSNEKLFF
TRBJ2-1	14	TRBV5-6	CASSSLQGIGEQFF
TRBJ2-7	14	TRBV5-1	CASSPSLGLYEQYF
TRBJ1-2	18	TRBV9	CASSENRDRGPGDYGYTF
TRBJ1-5	13	TRBV9	CASSGTPNQPQHF
TRBJ1-1	12	TRBV11-1	CASSPSGTEAFF